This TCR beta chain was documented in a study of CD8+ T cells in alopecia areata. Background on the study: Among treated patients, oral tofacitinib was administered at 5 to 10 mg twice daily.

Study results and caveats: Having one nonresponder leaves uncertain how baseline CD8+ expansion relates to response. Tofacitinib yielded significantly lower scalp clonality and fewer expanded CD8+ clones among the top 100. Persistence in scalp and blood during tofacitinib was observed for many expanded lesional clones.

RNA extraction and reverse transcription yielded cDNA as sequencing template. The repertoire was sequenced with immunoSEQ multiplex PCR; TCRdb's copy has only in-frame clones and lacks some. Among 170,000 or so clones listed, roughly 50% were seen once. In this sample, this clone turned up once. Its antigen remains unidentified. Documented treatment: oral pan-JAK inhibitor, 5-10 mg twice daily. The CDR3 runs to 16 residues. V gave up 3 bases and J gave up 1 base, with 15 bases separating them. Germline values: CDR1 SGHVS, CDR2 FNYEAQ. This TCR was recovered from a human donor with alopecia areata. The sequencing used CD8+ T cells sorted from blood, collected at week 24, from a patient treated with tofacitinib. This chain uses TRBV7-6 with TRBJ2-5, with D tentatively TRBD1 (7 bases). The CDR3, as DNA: TGTGCCAGCAGCTTTAACCGACAGGGAGGCCAAGAGACCCAGTACTTC. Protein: CASSFNRQGGQETQYF.